The 28 T cell receptor beta chains given below trace back to one sample, sequenced in a study of blood T cell repertoires in COVID-19. The protocol was immunoSEQ multiplex PCR, while the TCRdb copy is restricted to in-frame clones and leaves out a portion. The table has under 400,000 clones, roughly 90% seen once. Sequenced: peripheral blood. These receptors all come from a woman aged 30 to 39 with COVID-19, enrolled during active disease.

The gene calls are TRBV30 and TRBJ2-2; D gene unclear. V dropped 2 bases and J dropped 5 bases, with 15 bases sitting between them. The CDR3 runs to 15 residues. Germline loops: CDR1 GTSNPN, CDR2 SVGIG (reference sequence). The CDR3 region has the DNA TGTGCCTGGAGTATTCAGGATCTGTGGACCGGGGAGCTGTTTTTT. Protein: CAWSIQDLWTGELFF.

Regarding this clone: This may arise from a read error, as a much more abundant clone is one base away. This rearrangement joins TRBV11-2 to TRBJ1-1; D is ambiguous. Germline CDR1 and CDR2: SGHAT and FQNNGV. Trimming pared 3 bases from V and 1 base from J, leaving 6 bases between. The CDR3 consists of 13 residues. CDR3 coding DNA: TGTGCCAGCAGCTTTTCAGAGAACACTGAAGCTTTCTTT. Its translation: CASSFSENTEAFF.

The chain is built from TRBV9 and TRBJ1-6; 8 nucleotides agree with TRBD1. V lost 4 bases to trimming and J lost 9 bases; unmatched junction nucleotides: 9. CDR3 length: 15 residues. Germline loops: CDR1 SGDLS, CDR2 YYNGEE. The CDR3 loop reads CASSTDRGEVSPLHF. The CDR3 DNA reads TGTGCCAGCAGCACCGACAGGGGCGAGGTTTCACCCCTCCACTTT.

V is TRBV2 and J is TRBJ1-4; D is undetermined. The CDR3 totals 14 residues. Germline assignment: CDR1 SNHLY and CDR2 FYNNEI. The germline V and J ends were trimmed by 4 bases and 4 bases, with 10 bases remaining between them. The CDR3 DNA reads as TGTGCCAGCAGTGTGAACAGCCTTAATGAAAAACTGTTTTTT. Its protein is CASSVNSLNEKLFF.

The chain has TRBV28 and TRBJ1-1; possibly TRBD1 for D (6 bases). The germline CDR1 and CDR2 sequences are MDHEN and SYDVKM. CDR3 length: 15 amino acids. The V and J ends lost 6 bases and 1 base respectively, with 15 bases between them. The DNA of the CDR3 is TGTGCCAGCAGCCAAGAACAGGGCGGGAACACTGAAGCTTTCTTT. Translation: CASSQEQGGNTEAFF.

The chain combines TRBV7-2 with TRBJ2-1, with a possible D match to TRBD2 (6 bases). V dropped 1 base and J dropped 6 bases, with 13 bases sitting between them. From germline, CDR1 is SGHTA and CDR2 FQGNSA. The CDR3 has 15 residues. CDR3 in amino acids: CASSLVGSSPNEQFF. In nucleotides, the CDR3 is TGTGCCAGCAGCTTAGTCGGGAGCTCCCCCAATGAGCAGTTCTTC.

The chain is built from TRBV19 and TRBJ1-1; 11 bases match TRBD1. The CDR3 runs 15 residues. In germline, CDR1 is LNHDA, CDR2 SQIVND (reference sequence). The J segment lost 6 bases and the V segment lost 4 bases, leaving 7 bases of the junction unmatched. The CDR3 region is CASSTRTGGIAEAFF. For the CDR3, the DNA is TGTGCCAGTAGTACCCGGACAGGGGGCATCGCTGAAGCTTTCTTT.

The chain joins TRBV7-9 to TRBJ1-6, with D perhaps TRBD1 (5 bases). The CDR3 has 15 residues. V lost 1 base and J 3 bases, leaving 7 bases between the germline ends. CDR1 is SEHNR, CDR2 FQNEAQ, per germline (reference sequence). CDR3 nucleotides: TGTGCCAGCAGCTTAGACGGGGGCTATAATTCACCCCTCCACTTT. It encodes CASSLDGGYNSPLHF.

This chain uses TRBV5-4 with TRBJ1-2; D remains ambiguous. V lost 2 bases, J lost 8 bases, and 10 bases lay in between. CDR3 length: 12 amino acids. Per germline, CDR1 SGHNT and CDR2 YYREEE (reference sequence). The chain's CDR3 is CASSFSLEGYTF. The CDR3 DNA sequence: TGTGCCAGCAGCTTTTCATTGGAGGGCTACACCTTC. Filled out from reference TRBV5-4 and TRBJ1-2, the complete variable domain reads ETGVTQSPTHLIKTRGQQVTLRCSSQSGHNTVSWYQQALGQGPQFIFQYYREEENGRGNFPPRFSGLQFPNYSSELNVNALELDDSALYLCASSFSLEGYTFGSGTRLTVV.

This clone appeared once. The gene calls are TRBV2 and TRBJ1-3, with 7 bases lining up with TRBD1. CDR1 SNHLY and CDR2 FYNNEI come from the germline V gene. Trimming cost V 8 bases and J 9 bases; bases outside gene matches: 19. The CDR3 covers 16 residues. The CDR3 spells CASQLTGAPGEGTIYF. The CDR3 DNA is TGTGCCAGCCAACTAACAGGGGCGCCCGGCGAGGGCACCATATATTTT.

The V and J genes are TRBV27 and TRBJ1-2, with D hard to call. Germline V lookup: CDR1 MNHEY, CDR2 SMNVEV (reference sequence). V was cut by 5 bases and J by 2 bases, with 24 bases left in between. The CDR3 loop spans 18 amino acids. CDR3 in DNA: TGTGCCAGCAGTCCCTCCCCACAGCTTAGATGGGAGAACTATGGCTACACCTTC. Translation: CASSPSPQLRWENYGYTF.

The chain employs TRBV5-1 and TRBJ2-7; 7 bases are shared with TRBD1. Trimming at V came to 4 bases and at J to 2 bases, leaving 6 bases not matched to a gene. Germline V gene lookup returns CDR1 SGHRS and CDR2 YFSETQ. CDR3 length equals 14 residues. In DNA, the CDR3 is TGCGCCAGCAGCCTCGGGACAGAGACCTACGAGCAGTACTTC. This encodes CASSLGTETYEQYF.

The genes are TRBV18 and TRBJ2-1; TRBD1 agrees at 7 bases. Germline V gives CDR1 KGHSH, CDR2 LQKENI. V was clipped by 4 bases and J by 6 bases; unmatched bases: 9. The CDR3 length is 15 residues. CDR3 protein: CASSRDRVSVNEQFF. Here the CDR3 DNA reads TGTGCCAGCTCACGAGACAGGGTATCTGTCAATGAGCAGTTCTTC. The full variable domain, in which reference TRBV18 and TRBJ2-1 provide the parts outside the CDR3, is NAGVMQNPRHLVRRRGQEARLRCSPMKGHSHVYWYRQLPEEGLKFMVYLQKENIIDESGMPKERFSAEFPKEGPSILRIQQVVRGDSAAYFCASSRDRVSVNEQFFGPGTRLTVL.

V and J are TRBV5-4 and TRBJ1-3; D gene uncertain. Germline V CDR1 and CDR2: SGHNT, YYREEE (reference sequence). CDR3 length: 16 residues. V was pared by 1 base and J by 2 bases, with 13 bases between. CDR3: CASSLNAGGTGNTIYF. The CDR3 DNA reads as TGTGCCAGCAGCTTGAACGCTGGCGGGACTGGAAACACCATATATTTT.

This chain links TRBV28 with TRBJ1-4; D not resolved. The CDR3 sequence is 14 residues long. Germline CDR1 reads MDHEN; CDR2 reads SYDVKM. V gave up 7 bases and J gave up 10 bases, with 19 bases separating them. The CDR3 reads CASIDAPRVGKLFF. As DNA, the CDR3 is TGTGCCAGCATCGATGCCCCCCGGGTGGGAAAACTGTTTTTT.

This clone was recorded once. The rearrangement uses TRBV7-8 and TRBJ1-1, with a tentative D call TRBD1 (5 bases). The germline V gene has CDR1 SGHVS and CDR2 FQNEAQ. The CDR3 spans 14 residues. V lost 3 bases and J 2 bases, leaving 10 bases between the germline ends. The CDR3 loop is CASSLEGRNTEAFF. DNA for the CDR3: TGTGCCAGCAGCTTGGAGGGGCGAAACACTGAAGCTTTCTTT.

The chain is built from TRBV14 and TRBJ1-3, with a possible D match to TRBD1 (5 bases). The germline gives CDR1 SGHDN, CDR2 FVKESK. Trimming took 4 bases from V and 9 from J, leaving 10 bases between them. This CDR3 contains 12 residues. CDR3 in DNA: TGTGCCAGCAGCCCCCGGGGGGGCACCATATATTTT. Amino acids: CASSPRGGTIYF.

This clone has only a few counts. The rearrangement joins TRBV27 to TRBJ2-7; a weak D match, TRBD1 (6 bases). V lost 5 bases, J lost 6 bases, and 11 bases lay in between. From germline, CDR1 is MNHEY and CDR2 SMNVEV (reference sequence). CDR3 length: 12 amino acids. CDR3: CASSHGTREQYF. CDR3 nucleotides: TGTGCCAGCAGTCACGGGACACGCGAGCAGTACTTC.

V and J are TRBV10-3 and TRBJ2-2; possibly TRBD1 for D (5 bases). Trimming cost V 5 bases and J 7 bases, with 20 bases left between them. Germline loops: CDR1 ENHRY, CDR2 SYGVKD. The CDR3 sequence is 16 residues long. The CDR3 loop is CAISTPSLTAIGELFF. Here the CDR3 DNA reads TGTGCCATCAGTACGCCCTCATTGACAGCGATCGGGGAGCTGTTTTTT.

The chain combines TRBV27 with TRBJ2-3; D possibly corresponds to TRBD2 (7 bases). Germline lookup yields CDR1 MNHEY and CDR2 SMNVEV (reference sequence). The V gene lost 4 bases and the J gene lost 8 bases, with 19 bases spanning the gap. The CDR3 has 15 amino acids. The CDR3 protein is CASSSPPGGPGTQYF. DNA of the CDR3: TGTGCCAGCAGTTCCCCCCCCGGGGGGCCAGGTACGCAGTATTTT.

This chain's CDR3 is CASSPDRVNQPQHF. CDR3 DNA: TGTGCCAGCAGCCCGGACAGGGTAAATCAGCCCCAGCATTTT. This rearrangement joins TRBV3-1 (or the pseudogene TRBV3-2) to TRBJ1-5; 8 positions match TRBD1. The CDR3 sequence is 14 residues long. CDR1 LGHDT and CDR2 YNNKEL come from the germline V gene (reference sequence). Trimming at V came to 4 bases and at J to 4 bases, leaving 3 bases not matched to a gene.

As DNA, the CDR3 is TGTGCCAGCAGCCCCAGGTTCGGTGAGCAGTTCTTC. Encoded protein: CASSPRFGEQFF. The chain is built from TRBV11-3 and TRBJ2-1, with no clear D. Trimming stripped 5 bases from V and 9 bases from J, with 11 bases between. The CDR3 length is 12 residues. Looked up from germline, CDR1 is SGHNT and CDR2 is YENEEA. Variable domain in full (rest from reference TRBV11-3 and TRBJ2-1): EAGVVQSPRYKIIEKKQPVAFWCNPISGHNTLYWYLQNLGQGPELLIRYENEEAVDDSQLPKDRFSAERLKGVDSTLKIQPAELGDSAVYLCASSPRFGEQFFGPGTRLTVL.

This clone was found a few times. CDR3 loop: CASRRTGYNQPQHF. CDR3 nucleotide sequence: TGTGCCAGCAGACGTACAGGCTACAATCAGCCCCAGCATTTT. This sequence joins TRBV6-5 and TRBJ1-5, with D perhaps TRBD1 (5 bases). This CDR3 has 14 amino acids. V lost 6 bases to trimming and J lost 3 bases, with 12 bases between them. Germline V gives CDR1 MNHEY, CDR2 SVGAGI.

The chain links TRBV28 to TRBJ2-2; D is possibly TRBD1 (6 bases). Germline-derived CDR1 and CDR2 are MDHEN and SYDVKM. CDR3 length: 14 amino acids. Trimming removed 7 bases from V and 3 bases from J, with 12 bases in between. The CDR3 loop reads CASTRDTYTGELFF. Written as DNA, the CDR3 is TGTGCCAGCACCCGGGACACCTACACCGGGGAGCTGTTTTTT.

The chain is built from TRBV28 and TRBJ2-7; D is unresolved. Germline V gene sequence: CDR1 MDHEN, CDR2 SYDVKM. V was shortened by 2 bases and J by 3 bases, with 5 bases between the two germline ends. The CDR3 is 12 residues long. The CDR3 loop is CASSLGVYEQYF. DNA for the CDR3: TGTGCCAGCAGTTTAGGAGTCTACGAGCAGTACTTC.

This chain joins TRBV7-9 and TRBJ2-7; 12 nucleotides match TRBD1. Germline V gene lookup returns CDR1 SEHNR and CDR2 FQNEAQ (reference sequence). The CDR3 runs 16 residues. The V gene end was trimmed by 4 bases and the J gene end by 5 bases; junction bases not matched to a gene: 9. CDR3 DNA sequence: TGTGCCAGCAGCTCTAACCGGGACAGGGGGCGGAACGAGCAGTACTTC. Encoded protein: CASSSNRDRGRNEQYF.

This clone appeared many times. V usage is TRBV28 and J usage is TRBJ1-3; the D is unclear. CDR1 is MDHEN, CDR2 SYDVKM, per germline. Between the trimmed V and J ends, which lost 6 bases and 4 bases, there was a span of 13 bases. This CDR3 region has 14 residues. DNA of the CDR3: TGTGCCAGCAGCCGTAGCCGTATCGGAAACACCATATATTTT. Its protein product is CASSRSRIGNTIYF.

The count of this clone is one. The J gene is TRBJ2-3, the V gene TRBV5-1; D is unclear. Germline V CDR1 and CDR2: SGHRS, YFSETQ. Between the trimmed V and J ends, which lost 3 bases and 3 bases, there was a span of 14 bases. This CDR3 region has 15 residues. Here the CDR3 DNA reads TGCGCCAGCAGCTCCACTATGGCGCAGACAGATACGCAGTATTTT. It translates to CASSSTMAQTDTQYF.